This TCR beta chain was sequenced during a study of T cell repertoires in cytomegalovirus infection. Across the study: It was the public TCR beta signatures that indicated both CMV infection and matching HLA type.

The V gene's germline CDR1 is SGHTA and CDR2 FQGNSA. Between the trimmed V and J ends, which lost 2 bases and 0 bases, there was a span of 8 bases. The CDR3 totals 15 residues. TCRdb fed the reads into MiXCR, producing one record per CDR3 protein. Here the sample spans some 480,000 distinct CDR3 sequences, about 33% being singletons. Study-wide results and caveats: Ex vivo responses were dominated by HLA-C-restricted CMV-specific TCR beta clonotypes.

This clonotype was picked up a small number of times. Its antigen is still unknown. This sequence joins TRBV7-2 and TRBJ1-5; D unclear. This material consisted of cultured PBMCs, taken from culture after CMV antigen stimulation. This sequence originates from a human donor in good health (CMV status not recorded). Some clones in this sample may be carry-over from other donors' samples. CDR3 residues: CASSLRPNSNQPQHF. CDR3 nucleotides: TGTGCCAGCAGCTTAAGGCCTAATAGCAATCAGCCCCAGCATTTT.